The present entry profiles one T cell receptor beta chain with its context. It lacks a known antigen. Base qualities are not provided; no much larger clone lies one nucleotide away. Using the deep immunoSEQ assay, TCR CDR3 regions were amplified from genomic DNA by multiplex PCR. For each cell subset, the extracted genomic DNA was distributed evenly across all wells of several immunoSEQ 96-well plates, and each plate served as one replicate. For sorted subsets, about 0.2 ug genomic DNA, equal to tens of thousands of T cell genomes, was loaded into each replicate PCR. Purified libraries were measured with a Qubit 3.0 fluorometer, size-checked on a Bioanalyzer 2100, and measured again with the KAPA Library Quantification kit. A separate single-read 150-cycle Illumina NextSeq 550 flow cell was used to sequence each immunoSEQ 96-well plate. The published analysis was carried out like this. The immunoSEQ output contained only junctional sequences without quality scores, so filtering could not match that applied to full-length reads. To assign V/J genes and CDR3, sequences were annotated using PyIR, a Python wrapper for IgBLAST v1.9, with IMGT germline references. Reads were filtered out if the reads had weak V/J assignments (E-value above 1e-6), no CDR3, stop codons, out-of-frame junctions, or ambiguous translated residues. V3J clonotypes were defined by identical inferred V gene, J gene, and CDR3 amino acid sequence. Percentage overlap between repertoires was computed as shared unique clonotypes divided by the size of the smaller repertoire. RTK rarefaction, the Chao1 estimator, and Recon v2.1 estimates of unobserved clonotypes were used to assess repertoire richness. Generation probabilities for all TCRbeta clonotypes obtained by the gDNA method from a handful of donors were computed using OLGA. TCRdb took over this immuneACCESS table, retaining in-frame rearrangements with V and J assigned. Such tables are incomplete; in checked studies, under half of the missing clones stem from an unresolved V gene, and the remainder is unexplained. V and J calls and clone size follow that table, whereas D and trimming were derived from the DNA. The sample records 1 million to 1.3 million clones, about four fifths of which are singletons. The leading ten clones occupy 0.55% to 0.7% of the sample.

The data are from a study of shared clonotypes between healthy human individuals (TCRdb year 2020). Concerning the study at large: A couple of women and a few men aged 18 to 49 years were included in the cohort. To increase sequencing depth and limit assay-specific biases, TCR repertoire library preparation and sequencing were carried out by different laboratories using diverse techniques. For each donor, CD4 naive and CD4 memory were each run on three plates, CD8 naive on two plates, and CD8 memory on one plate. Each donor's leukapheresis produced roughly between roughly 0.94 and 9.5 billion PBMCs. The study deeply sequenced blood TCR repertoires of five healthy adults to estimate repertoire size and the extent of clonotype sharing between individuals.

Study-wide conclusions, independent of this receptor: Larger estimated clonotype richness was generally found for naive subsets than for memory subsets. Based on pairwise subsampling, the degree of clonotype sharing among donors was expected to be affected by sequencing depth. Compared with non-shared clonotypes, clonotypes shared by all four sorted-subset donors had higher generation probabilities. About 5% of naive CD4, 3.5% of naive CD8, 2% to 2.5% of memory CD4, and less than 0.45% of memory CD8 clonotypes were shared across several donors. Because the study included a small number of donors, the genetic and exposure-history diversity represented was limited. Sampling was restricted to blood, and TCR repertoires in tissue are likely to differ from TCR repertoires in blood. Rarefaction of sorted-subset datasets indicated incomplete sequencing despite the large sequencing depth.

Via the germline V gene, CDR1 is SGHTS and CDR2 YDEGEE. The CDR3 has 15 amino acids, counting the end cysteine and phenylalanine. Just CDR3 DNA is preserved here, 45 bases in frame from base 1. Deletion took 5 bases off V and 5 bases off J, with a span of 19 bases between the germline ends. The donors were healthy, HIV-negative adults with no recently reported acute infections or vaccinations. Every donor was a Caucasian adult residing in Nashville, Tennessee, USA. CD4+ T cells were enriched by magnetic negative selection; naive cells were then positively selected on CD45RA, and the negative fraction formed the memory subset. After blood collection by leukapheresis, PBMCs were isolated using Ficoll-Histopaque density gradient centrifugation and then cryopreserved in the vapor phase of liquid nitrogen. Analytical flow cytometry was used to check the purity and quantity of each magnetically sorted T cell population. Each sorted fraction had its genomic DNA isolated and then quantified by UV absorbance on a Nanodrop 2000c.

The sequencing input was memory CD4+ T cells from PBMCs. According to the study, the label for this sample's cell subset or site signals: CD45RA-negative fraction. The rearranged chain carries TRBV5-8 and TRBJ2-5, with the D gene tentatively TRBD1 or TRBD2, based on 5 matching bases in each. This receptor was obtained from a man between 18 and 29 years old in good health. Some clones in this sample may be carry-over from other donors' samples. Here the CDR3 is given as CASSDRGSLRETQYF. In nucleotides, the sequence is TGTGCCAGCAGTGATCGGGGCTCACTACGGGAGACCCAGTACTTC.